The rows below give T cell receptor beta chains drawn from one sample of a study of shared clonotypes between healthy human individuals. Method: immunoSEQ multiplex PCR; TCRdb's copy keeps in-frame clones and lacks some. Found here are 2 million to 2.5 million clones, 90% to 96% of them singletons; the top ten hold less than 0.15%. Sequencing was done on a sample of naive CD4+ T cells sorted from blood. These receptors were obtained from a man between 18 and 29 years old in good health. The CDR3 runs from the conserved cysteine through the conserved F or W. The order of the fields is V gene, D gene, clone size, J gene, CDR3 protein, CDR3 DNA. A D gene is named only where the DNA matches it firmly. For some rows the clone size is stated as once, few or many, or as a class when expanded; others skip it.

v_call: TRBV5-1; d_call: -; clone_size: -; j_call: TRBJ2-5; cdr3_aa: CASSLGGSRNGETQYF; cdr3_nt: TGCGCCAGCAGCTTGGGTGGTAGCCGTAACGGGGAGACCCAGTACTTC
v_call: TRBV30; d_call: -; clone_size: once; j_call: TRBJ1-5; cdr3_aa: CAWSAIGQSDQPQHF; cdr3_nt: TGTGCCTGGAGTGCCATCGGGCAGTCTGACCAGCCCCAGCATTTT
v_call: TRBV9; d_call: -; clone_size: -; j_call: TRBJ2-5; cdr3_aa: CASSVDLGETQYF; cdr3_nt: TGTGCCAGCAGCGTAGACCTGGGAGAGACCCAGTACTTC
v_call: TRBV19; d_call: -; clone_size: -; j_call: TRBJ1-2; cdr3_aa: CASSDRPIAYGYTF; cdr3_nt: TGTGCCAGTAGTGACAGGCCCATAGCCTATGGCTACACCTTC
v_call: TRBV5-5; d_call: -; clone_size: -; j_call: TRBJ1-2; cdr3_aa: CASSLERYYGYTF; cdr3_nt: TGTGCCAGCAGCTTGGAAAGATACTATGGCTACACCTTC
v_call: TRBV7-9; d_call: TRBD2; clone_size: -; j_call: TRBJ2-3; cdr3_aa: CASSPTSGRLISPDTQYF; cdr3_nt: TGTGCCAGCAGCCCGACTAGCGGGAGGCTCATTTCCCCAGATACGCAGTATTTT
v_call: TRBV11-2; d_call: TRBD1; clone_size: -; j_call: TRBJ1-3; cdr3_aa: CASSLVRTGGHWNTIYF; cdr3_nt: TGTGCCAGCAGCTTAGTAAGAACAGGGGGCCATTGGAACACCATATATTTT
v_call: TRBV28; d_call: TRBD1; clone_size: -; j_call: TRBJ2-3; cdr3_aa: CASRGDREQYF; cdr3_nt: TGTGCCAGCAGGGGGGACAGGGAACAGTATTTT
v_call: TRBV2; d_call: TRBD2; clone_size: once; j_call: TRBJ2-2; cdr3_aa: CASSGLAGFPGELFF; cdr3_nt: TGTGCCAGCAGCGGACTAGCAGGGTTTCCCGGGGAGCTGTTTTTT
v_call: TRBV18; d_call: -; clone_size: -; j_call: TRBJ2-2; cdr3_aa: CASSPYTGELFF; cdr3_nt: TGTGCCAGCTCGCCATACACCGGGGAGCTGTTTTTT
v_call: TRBV5-6; d_call: -; clone_size: once; j_call: TRBJ1-2; cdr3_aa: CASSLFFNYGYTF; cdr3_nt: TGTGCCAGCAGCTTGTTCTTTAACTATGGCTACACCTTC
v_call: TRBV7-9; d_call: TRBD1; clone_size: once; j_call: TRBJ1-1; cdr3_aa: CASSGKTGLGTEAFF; cdr3_nt: TGTGCCAGCAGCGGGAAGACAGGGTTGGGAACTGAAGCTTTCTTT
v_call: TRBV6-1; d_call: -; clone_size: -; j_call: TRBJ1-2; cdr3_aa: CASSPEGGQRYGYTF; cdr3_nt: TGTGCCAGCAGCCCCGAAGGCGGTCAGCGCTATGGCTACACCTTC
v_call: TRBV5-1; d_call: -; clone_size: -; j_call: TRBJ2-1; cdr3_aa: CASSLAGGTPYYNEQFF; cdr3_nt: TGCGCCAGCAGCTTGGCCGGAGGGACGCCTTACTACAATGAGCAGTTCTTC
v_call: TRBV18; d_call: -; clone_size: -; j_call: TRBJ2-7; cdr3_aa: CASSPPGGRVYEQYF; cdr3_nt: TGTGCCAGCTCACCACCGGGGGGAAGGGTCTACGAGCAGTACTTC
v_call: TRBV18; d_call: -; clone_size: -; j_call: TRBJ1-1; cdr3_aa: CASSPKRGTEAFF; cdr3_nt: TGTGCCAGCTCACCAAAGCGGGGCACTGAAGCTTTCTTT
v_call: TRBV6-5; d_call: -; clone_size: -; j_call: TRBJ1-2; cdr3_aa: CASSLGGSNYGYTF; cdr3_nt: TGTGCCAGCAGCCTGGGGGGTTCTAACTATGGCTACACCTTC
v_call: TRBV18; d_call: -; clone_size: -; j_call: TRBJ1-1; cdr3_aa: CASSLYNTEAFF; cdr3_nt: TGTGCCAGCTCACTCTATAACACTGAAGCTTTCTTT
v_call: TRBV5-4; d_call: TRBD2; clone_size: -; j_call: TRBJ2-5; cdr3_aa: CASSFGGQETQYF; cdr3_nt: TGTGCCAGCAGCTTCGGGGGGCAAGAGACCCAGTACTTC
v_call: TRBV5-1; d_call: TRBD2; clone_size: -; j_call: TRBJ2-5; cdr3_aa: CASSLTSGRPQETQYF; cdr3_nt: TGCGCCAGCAGCTTGACTAGCGGGAGGCCACAAGAGACCCAGTACTTC
v_call: TRBV29-1; d_call: -; clone_size: -; j_call: TRBJ1-1; cdr3_aa: CSARGQLNTEAFF; cdr3_nt: TGCAGCGCCCGAGGACAGCTCAACACTGAAGCTTTCTTT
v_call: TRBV19; d_call: TRBD2; clone_size: -; j_call: TRBJ2-5; cdr3_aa: CASSPFERGFGTQYF; cdr3_nt: TGTGCCAGTAGTCCCTTCGAGCGGGGGTTTGGGACCCAGTACTTC
v_call: TRBV11-2; d_call: -; clone_size: -; j_call: TRBJ2-5; cdr3_aa: CASSFRVYGQETQYF; cdr3_nt: TGTGCCAGCAGCTTCCGAGTCTATGGGCAAGAGACCCAGTACTTC
v_call: TRBV10-3; d_call: -; clone_size: -; j_call: TRBJ1-1; cdr3_aa: CAISPAGNTEAFF; cdr3_nt: TGTGCCATCAGCCCAGCCGGAAACACTGAAGCTTTCTTT
v_call: TRBV23-1; d_call: -; clone_size: -; j_call: TRBJ1-6; cdr3_aa: CASSHLSSYNSPLHF; cdr3_nt: TGCGCCAGCAGTCACCTGAGCTCCTATAATTCACCCCTCCACTTT
v_call: TRBV6-6; d_call: -; clone_size: -; j_call: TRBJ2-2; cdr3_aa: CASRNTGELFF; cdr3_nt: TGTGCCAGCAGGAACACCGGGGAGCTGTTTTTT
v_call: TRBV6-5; d_call: TRBD2; clone_size: -; j_call: TRBJ2-7; cdr3_aa: CASSQTAGSEQYF; cdr3_nt: TGTGCCAGCAGTCAAACAGCGGGAAGCGAGCAGTACTTC
v_call: TRBV10-3; d_call: TRBD1; clone_size: -; j_call: TRBJ2-6; cdr3_aa: CAISDQGAPGANVLTF; cdr3_nt: TGTGCCATCAGTGACCAGGGGGCGCCTGGGGCCAACGTCCTGACTTTC
v_call: TRBV19; d_call: -; clone_size: -; j_call: TRBJ1-6; cdr3_aa: CASSISREVDSPLHF; cdr3_nt: TGTGCCAGTAGTATATCCAGGGAAGTTGATTCACCCCTCCACTTT
v_call: TRBV5-1; d_call: -; clone_size: -; j_call: TRBJ2-7; cdr3_aa: CASSTGSSYEQYF; cdr3_nt: TGCGCCAGCAGCACGGGAAGCTCCTACGAGCAGTACTTC
v_call: TRBV30; d_call: -; clone_size: -; j_call: TRBJ1-1; cdr3_aa: CAWNGRVNTEAFF; cdr3_nt: TGTGCCTGGAATGGCAGGGTGAACACTGAAGCTTTCTTT
v_call: TRBV7-8; d_call: TRBD2; clone_size: -; j_call: TRBJ2-7; cdr3_aa: CASSATSGSYYGQYF; cdr3_nt: TGTGCCAGCAGCGCTACTAGCGGGAGTTATTACGGGCAGTACTTC
v_call: TRBV7-9; d_call: -; clone_size: -; j_call: TRBJ1-1; cdr3_aa: CASSLALFRVSEAFF; cdr3_nt: TGTGCCAGCAGCTTAGCGCTCTTTAGGGTGAGTGAAGCTTTCTTT
v_call: TRBV7-9; d_call: TRBD1; clone_size: -; j_call: TRBJ1-6; cdr3_aa: CASSLVEGASSPLHF; cdr3_nt: TGTGCCAGCAGCTTAGTCGAGGGGGCGAGTTCACCCCTCCACTTT
v_call: TRBV5-1; d_call: -; clone_size: -; j_call: TRBJ1-1; cdr3_aa: CASSGGQSNTEAFF; cdr3_nt: TGCGCCAGCAGCGGGGGGCAATCGAACACTGAAGCTTTCTTT
v_call: TRBV6-1; d_call: -; clone_size: -; j_call: TRBJ1-3; cdr3_aa: CAAREAAGNTIYF; cdr3_nt: TGTGCCGCCAGGGAGGCAGCCGGAAACACCATATATTTT
v_call: TRBV5-1; d_call: -; clone_size: few; j_call: TRBJ2-3; cdr3_aa: CASSFGRGTDTQYF; cdr3_nt: TGCGCCAGCAGCTTCGGCAGGGGCACAGATACGCAGTATTTT
v_call: TRBV15; d_call: -; clone_size: once; j_call: TRBJ2-2; cdr3_aa: CATGNPGTGELFF; cdr3_nt: TGTGCCACCGGGAACCCGGGCACCGGGGAGCTGTTTTTT
v_call: TRBV6-1; d_call: TRBD1; clone_size: once; j_call: TRBJ2-1; cdr3_aa: CASSDRDRGRDEQFF; cdr3_nt: TGTGCCAGCAGTGACCGGGACAGGGGACGCGATGAGCAGTTCTTC